The present TCR beta chain was sequenced within a study of CD8 T cells in ankylosing spondylitis. For TCR beta, libraries came from quantitative 5'-RACE with molecular barcodes. TCRdb analysed the 5' RACE reads with MiXCR anew, one entry per CDR3 protein. In the table there are 230,000 or so distinct CDR3 sequences, 18% of which are singletons. The length of the CDR3 is 15 residues. J was trimmed by 5 bases and V by 0 bases; bases with no gene match: 6. Germline assignment: CDR1 LGHDT and CDR2 YNNKEL (reference sequence). Overall study findings and caveats: The authors reported significant enrichment of disease-linked clones in matched ankylosing spondylitis synovial fluid. In ankylosing spondylitis blood, a motif of eight highly homologous TCR beta variants appeared characteristic. Certain motif variants had earlier been reported in reactive arthritis synovial fluid and blood.

Remarks on this clonotype: Its matching antigen is unknown.

The clonotype was recovered from a male donor with ankylosing spondylitis or in good health (not recorded which). Sequenced: blood, either unsorted or a sorted T cell fraction (not recorded which). The chain carries TRBV3-1 and TRBJ2-7, with TRBD2 matching over 8 bases. The CDR3 loop is CASSQDPREEDEQYF. The DNA of the CDR3 is TGTGCCAGCAGCCAAGATCCGCGGGAGGAGGACGAGCAGTACTTC.